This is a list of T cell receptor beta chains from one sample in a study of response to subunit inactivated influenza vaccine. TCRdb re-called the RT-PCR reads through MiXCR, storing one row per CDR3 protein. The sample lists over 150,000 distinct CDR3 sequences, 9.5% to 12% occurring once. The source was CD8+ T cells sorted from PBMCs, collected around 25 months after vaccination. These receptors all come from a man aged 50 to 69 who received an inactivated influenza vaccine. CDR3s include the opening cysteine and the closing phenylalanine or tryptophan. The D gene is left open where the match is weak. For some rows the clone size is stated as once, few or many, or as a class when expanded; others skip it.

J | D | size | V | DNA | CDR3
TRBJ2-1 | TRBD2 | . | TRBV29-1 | TGCAGCGTGGGACTAGCGGGAGGCTACAATGAGCAGTTCTTC | CSVGLAGGYNEQFF
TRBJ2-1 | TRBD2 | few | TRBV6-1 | TGTGCCAGCAGTAATAGCGGGTACAATGAGCAGTTCTTC | CASSNSGYNEQFF
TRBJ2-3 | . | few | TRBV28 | TGTGCCAGCAGTTTTCGGGCAGTGGGCACAGATACGCAGTATTTT | CASSFRAVGTDTQYF
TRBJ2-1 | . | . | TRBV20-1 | TGCAGTGCTAGAGACCGAACGAGCTCCTACAATGAGCAGTTCTTC | CSARDRTSSYNEQFF
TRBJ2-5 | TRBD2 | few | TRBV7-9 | TGTGCCAGCAGCGCCGCACTAGCGGGTTATGAGACCCAGTACTTC | CASSAALAGYETQYF
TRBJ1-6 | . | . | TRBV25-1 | TGTGCCAGCAGTGTGACTGGCGGGAATTCACCCCTCCACTTT | CASSVTGGNSPLHF
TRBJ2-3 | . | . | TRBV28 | TGTGCCAGCAGTTTAGCGTCCACAGCTCAAGATACGCAGTATTTT | CASSLASTAQDTQYF
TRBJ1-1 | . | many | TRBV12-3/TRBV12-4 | TGTGCCAGCAGTTTAGGGGGGGAACCTTTCTTT | CASSLGGEPFF
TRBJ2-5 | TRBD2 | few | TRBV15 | TGTGCCACCAGCAGAGATTCGGTTCCTAGCGGGGAGGCTGGTTTC | CATSRDSVPSGEAGF
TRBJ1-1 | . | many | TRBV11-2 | TGTGCCAGCAGCTTAAAGGTGGAAGCTGAAGCTTTCTTT | CASSLKVEAEAFF
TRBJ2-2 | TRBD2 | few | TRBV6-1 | TGTGCCAGCAATACTTTAGCGGGAGACGGGACCGGGGAGCTGTTTTTT | CASNTLAGDGTGELFF
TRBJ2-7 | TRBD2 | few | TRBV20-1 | TGCAGTGCTAGAGACCCGGGACTAGCGGACCCCTTCCTTGTGCAGTACTTC | CSARDPGLADPFLVQYF
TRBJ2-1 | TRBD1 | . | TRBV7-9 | TGTGCCAGCAGATCGGGACAGGGGGCTTCCTACAATGAGCAGTTCTTC | CASRSGQGASYNEQFF
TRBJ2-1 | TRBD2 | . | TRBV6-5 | TGTGCCAGCAGTTACCTCGGGGGGAGCTCCTACAATGGGCAGTTCTTC | CASSYLGGSSYNGQFF
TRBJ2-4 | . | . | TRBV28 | TGTGCCAGCAGCCCCACTCTACTACGGGAGTCCAAAAACATTCAGTACTTC | CASSPTLLRESKNIQYF